Following are 26 T cell receptor beta chains from one sample sequenced in a study of blood T cell repertoires in COVID-19. Clones were read by immunoSEQ multiplex PCR, and TCRdb kept only the in-frame ones, dropping some. The data show approximately 90,000 clones, around 75% seen once. The source material was peripheral blood. Receptor source: a human donor in a cohort sampled during active COVID-19.

This clone occurred once. This CDR3 reads CASHLAGGTEQYF. CDR3 DNA sequence: TGTGCCAGCCATTTAGCGGGAGGTACCGAGCAGTACTTC. V and J are TRBV6-5 and TRBJ2-7; TRBD2 matches 10 bases. J gave up 6 bases and V 8 bases, and 7 bases lay outside the gene matches. This CDR3 is 13 amino acids long. The germline V gene has CDR1 MNHEY and CDR2 SVGAGI.

This sequence joins TRBV2 and TRBJ1-1, with D possibly TRBD1 on 5 matching bases. Germline V lookup: CDR1 SNHLY, CDR2 FYNNEI. The V end was cut by 6 bases, the J end by 0 bases, with 8 bases between. The CDR3 is 13 residues long. This CDR3 reads CASSPGLNTEAFF. In DNA, the CDR3 is TGTGCCAGCAGCCCAGGGCTGAACACTGAAGCTTTCTTT.

The rearrangement joins TRBV29-1 to TRBJ2-7; possible D gene TRBD2, 7 bases. The CDR3 extends over 12 amino acids. V was trimmed by 0 bases and J by 7 bases, leaving 10 bases between them. Germline V gives CDR1 SQVTM, CDR2 ANQGSEA. The CDR3 region is CSVEEGGGEQYF. The CDR3 DNA is TGCAGCGTTGAAGAGGGAGGGGGGGAGCAGTACTTC.

V usage is TRBV6-1 and J usage is TRBJ2-6; D is undetermined. The length of the CDR3 is 16 residues. The germline gives CDR1 MNHNS, CDR2 SASEGT. Deletions cut 0 bases from V and 2 bases from J, with 8 bases between. The CDR3 protein is CASSEARPTGANVLTF. CDR3 DNA: TGTGCCAGCAGTGAAGCGCGGCCGACTGGGGCCAACGTCCTGACTTTC.

This rearrangement joins TRBV9 to TRBJ1-2; 8 positions match TRBD1. The CDR3 is 16 amino acids. After removal of 0 bases from V and 8 bases from J, the junction contained 12 bases not matched to a gene. CDR1 SGDLS and CDR2 YYNGEE come from the germline V gene. The CDR3 reads CASSVATAGGAVGYTF. The CDR3 DNA reads TGTGCCAGCAGCGTAGCGACGGCAGGGGGCGCGGTCGGCTACACCTTC. The whole variable domain, remainder taken from reference TRBV9 and TRBJ1-2, is DSGVTQTPKHLITATGQRVTLRCSPRSGDLSVYWYQQSLDQGLQFLIQYYNGEERAKGNILERFSAQQFPDLHSELNLSSLELGDSALYFCASSVATAGGAVGYTFGSGTRLTVV.

Concerning this clone itself: At one end, the junction sequence differs from germline, possibly due to a read error. The chain has TRBV18 and TRBJ2-1; unclear D gene. CDR3 size: 13 residues. CDR1 KGHSH and CDR2 LQKENI come from the germline V gene. CDR3: CASSLNSDNEQFF. The CDR3 DNA reads TGTGCCAGCTCACTAAACTCCGACAATGAGCAGTTCTTC.

The chain has TRBV28 and TRBJ2-3; 8 positions agree with TRBD2. V trimming: 10 bases; J trimming: 4 bases; junction bases outside the gene matches: 10. The CDR3 is made up of 14 amino acids. CDR1 and CDR2 from the germline V gene are MDHEN and SYDVKM. The CDR3 region has the DNA TGTGCCACCAAACCAATAGCGGGATCAGATACGCAGTATTTT. Amino acid sequence: CATKPIAGSDTQYF.

V usage is TRBV6-2 or TRBV6-3 and J usage is TRBJ2-4; maybe TRBD1 (5 bases). The ends were cut back, 1 base at V and 0 bases at J, with 22 bases in the middle. The CDR3 length is 20 residues. Per germline, CDR1 MNHEY and CDR2 SVGEGT. CDR3 coding DNA: TGTGCCAGCAGTTACTATCCCCTCCGACAGTGGACCCTAGCCAAAAACATTCAGTACTTC. The encoded protein is CASSYYPLRQWTLAKNIQYF.

This chain joins TRBV6-5 and TRBJ1-1; 9 bases align to TRBD1. V shed 8 bases and J 3 bases; nucleotides not matched to a gene: 4. This CDR3 is 13 amino acids long. Looked up from germline, CDR1 is MNHEY and CDR2 is SVGAGI. CDR3 region: CASGQGIHTEAFF. In DNA form, the CDR3 reads TGTGCCAGCGGACAGGGGATTCACACTGAAGCTTTCTTT.

This clone was observed a single time. The V call is TRBV7-9, the J call TRBJ2-1, with 7 nucleotides matching TRBD2. The germline V gene has CDR1 SEHNR and CDR2 FQNEAQ (reference sequence). The V and J ends lost 5 bases and 3 bases, in that order; junction bases with no gene match: 10. This CDR3 region has 16 residues. The CDR3 spells CASSLSQASGYNEQFF. The CDR3 bases are TGTGCCAGCAGCCTATCCCAGGCTAGCGGCTACAATGAGCAGTTCTTC.

In this sample, this clone turned up a few times. The chain carries TRBV7-9 and TRBJ1-3; no clear D gene. V was pared by 6 bases and J by 6 bases, with 9 bases between. The CDR3 is 12 residues long. CDR1 is SEHNR and CDR2 is FQNEAQ in the germline V gene (reference sequence). The CDR3 region is CASRQSENTIYF. The CDR3 DNA is TGTGCCAGCAGACAGTCGGAAAACACCATATATTTT.

This chain joins TRBV7-2 and TRBJ2-7; maybe TRBD2 (5 bases). Trimming took off 4 bases at V and 7 bases at J, with 14 bases between the two ends. Germline CDR1 is SGHTA and CDR2 is FQGNSA. The CDR3 totals 13 residues. In nucleotides, the CDR3 is TGTGCCAGCAGCTCTCCTAGCACCAGGGAGCAGTACTTC. It codes for CASSSPSTREQYF.

This clone has just a few counts. A read error may account for a junction end that differs from germline. The chain couples TRBV5-1 to TRBJ2-7; TRBD1 matches at 7 bases. Germline V gene sequence: CDR1 SGHRS, CDR2 YFSETQ. The CDR3 contains 14 residues. In DNA, the CDR3 is TGCGCCAGCAGCGTCGGGACAGCCTCCTCCGAGCAGTACTTC. Translation: CASSVGTASSEQYF.

This clone occurred once. V is TRBV6-5 and J is TRBJ2-3; perhaps TRBD1 as D (5 bases). The V gene's germline CDR1 is MNHEY and CDR2 SVGAGI. The CDR3 contains 13 residues. Trimming removed 5 bases at V and 6 bases at J, with 12 bases between. CDR3 residues: CASSTDKGDTQYF. CDR3 bases: TGTGCCAGCAGTACGGACAAAGGGGATACGCAGTATTTT.

The chain is built from TRBV7-2 and TRBJ1-2; D remains unclear. The CDR3 covers 14 residues. Per germline, CDR1 SGHTA and CDR2 FQGNSA. V gave up 5 bases and J gave up 0 bases, with 10 bases separating them. This CDR3 is CASSPLTSNYGYTF. CDR3 DNA sequence: TGTGCCAGCAGCCCCTTGACTTCTAACTATGGCTACACCTTC.

In DNA, the CDR3 is TGTGCCAGCAGCAAACGCAAGCGCCCCGATACGCAGTATTTT. Its protein product is CASSKRKRPDTQYF. The rearrangement uses TRBV21-1 and TRBJ2-3; the table's D call, TRBD2, was not checked against the DNA. TRBV21-1 is tagged as a pseudogene. This CDR3 region has 14 residues.

The gene calls are TRBV7-8 and TRBJ2-1; 9 nucleotides align to TRBD2. Per germline, CDR1 SGHVS and CDR2 FQNEAQ. J gave up 9 bases and V 11 bases, and 11 bases lay outside the gene matches. CDR3 size: 13 residues. The CDR3 protein is CAVAAGGAGEQFF. CDR3 in DNA: TGTGCCGTTGCGGCGGGAGGGGCGGGTGAGCAGTTCTTC.

The chain recombines TRBV19 with TRBJ2-1, with 12 positions matching TRBD2. The CDR3 runs 15 residues. With V trimmed by 7 bases and J by 12 bases, 13 bases remained unmatched. Germline assignment: CDR1 LNHDA and CDR2 SQIVND (reference sequence). The CDR3 bases are TGTGCCAGTACCTGGACTAGCGGGAATCTAAAAGGGCAGTTCTTC. Translated: CASTWTSGNLKGQFF.

The chain uses TRBV19 and TRBJ2-7; TRBD2 is a possible D gene (6 bases). V dropped 5 bases and J dropped 4 bases, with 18 bases sitting between them. From germline, CDR1 is LNHDA and CDR2 SQIVND (reference sequence). This CDR3 contains 15 residues. The CDR3 DNA sequence: TGTGCCAGTAGTGCCCCGTTTGGGGGGACTTACGAGCAGTACTTC. Encoded protein: CASSAPFGGTYEQYF.

The genes are TRBV5-1 and TRBJ1-5; TRBD1 agrees at 8 bases. The J segment lost 2 bases and the V segment lost 5 bases, leaving 12 bases of the junction unmatched. In germline, CDR1 is SGHRS, CDR2 YFSETQ. The CDR3 is made up of 17 amino acids. The CDR3 reads CASSPGTGGGGNQPQHF. CDR3 nucleotides: TGCGCCAGCAGTCCCGGGACAGGTGGAGGGGGCAATCAGCCCCAGCATTTT.

The rearrangement uses TRBV3-1 (or the pseudogene TRBV3-2) and TRBJ2-1, with TRBD2 identical over 7 bases. J gave up 1 base and V 4 bases, and 7 bases lay outside the gene matches. The CDR3 is 16 residues long. Germline V gene sequence: CDR1 LGHDT, CDR2 YNNKEL (reference sequence). The CDR3, as DNA: TGTGCCAGCAGCCGGCCCGGGGAGGGGTCCTACAATGAGCAGTTCTTC. Protein sequence: CASSRPGEGSYNEQFF.

The CDR3 loop reads CASGETGQETQYF. For the CDR3, the DNA is TGTGCCAGCGGAGAGACAGGCCAAGAGACCCAGTACTTC. The chain has TRBV6-5 and TRBJ2-5; weak D call: TRBD1 (6 bases). V shed 8 bases and J shed 1 base, with 11 bases lying between them. This CDR3 has 13 amino acids. The germline CDR1 and CDR2 sequences are MNHEY and SVGAGI.

The gene calls are TRBV28 and TRBJ2-7, with 11 bases fitting TRBD1. CDR3 length: 20 residues. The V gene's germline CDR1 is MDHEN and CDR2 SYDVKM. Germline trimming cut 6 bases from V and 3 bases from J; bases unmatched to any gene: 22. The CDR3 sequence: CASSLGTGGPFQPGGYEQYF. The CDR3 DNA sequence: TGTGCCAGCAGCCTAGGGACAGGGGGACCCTTCCAACCTGGAGGCTACGAGCAGTACTTC.

The chain recombines TRBV19 with TRBJ2-2; 7 bases fit TRBD2. V gave up 8 bases and J gave up 1 base; unmatched junction bases: 4. Germline V gene sequence: CDR1 LNHDA, CDR2 SQIVND (reference sequence). The CDR3 spans 14 residues. The DNA for the CDR3 is TGTGCCAGTGGGGGGGAGATGAACACCGGGGAGCTGTTTTTT. Its protein is CASGGEMNTGELFF. The full variable domain, its missing parts supplied by reference TRBV19 and TRBJ2-2, is DGGITQSPKYLFRKEGQNVTLSCEQNLNHDAMYWYRQDPGQGLRLIYYSQIVNDFQKGDIAEGYSVSREKKESFPLTVTSAQKNPTAFYLCASGGEMNTGELFFGEGSRLTVL.

V is TRBV7-2 and J is TRBJ2-7, with D maybe TRBD2 (6 bases). Deletions cut 5 bases from V and 4 bases from J, with 18 bases between. The CDR3 sequence is 15 residues long. The germline V gene encodes CDR1 SGHTA and CDR2 FQGNSA. In DNA, the CDR3 is TGTGCCAGCAGCCCCTTGGGGGACTCTCGATACGAGCAGTACTTC. Its translation: CASSPLGDSRYEQYF.

This chain connects TRBV28 to TRBJ2-2; D is unclear. V gave up 6 bases and J gave up 2 bases, with 7 bases separating them. CDR1 is MDHEN and CDR2 is SYDVKM in the germline V gene. This CDR3 has 13 amino acids. CDR3 bases: TGTGCCAGCAGGGGCCCAAACACCGGGGAGCTGTTTTTT. This gives the protein CASRGPNTGELFF.